These 28 T cell receptor beta chains were sequenced from one sample in a study of blood T cell repertoires in COVID-19. Sequencing used immunoSEQ multiplex PCR; TCRdb keeps in-frame clones, though not all of them. The data contain some 200,000 clones, roughly 84% of them singletons. The sample comprised peripheral blood. These receptors originate from a woman aged 55-75 years who had recovered from COVID-19.

The J gene is TRBJ1-1, the V gene TRBV5-8; the D gene is possibly TRBD1 (5 bases). Trimming removed 4 bases from V and 10 bases from J, with 20 bases in between. CDR1 and CDR2 (germline): SGHTS, YDEGEE. CDR3 size: 14 residues. CDR3 DNA sequence: TGTGCCAGCAGCCCACAATCAGGGATATCGGGAGCTTTCTTT. Translating it yields CASSPQSGISGAFF.

CDR3 DNA sequence: TGTGCCAGCAGCCGGGTGGACGATCCAGGGAGGGACAATGGCTACACCTTC. This translates into CASSRVDDPGRDNGYTF. The V and J genes are TRBV12-1 and TRBJ1-2. TRBV12-1 is deemed a pseudogene. This CDR3 is built from 17 residues.

The chain is built from TRBV3-1 (or the pseudogene TRBV3-2) and TRBJ2-7; D unresolved. CDR1 and CDR2 (germline): LGHDT, YNNKEL (reference sequence). The CDR3 is 17 amino acids. V shed 0 bases and J shed 6 bases, with 21 bases lying between them. DNA for the CDR3: TGTGCCAGCAGCCAAGATCTCCGGCGGAGAGAACCCTTCGAGCAGTACTTC. Its protein product is CASSQDLRRREPFEQYF.

V usage is TRBV5-1 and J usage is TRBJ2-3; TRBD1 might be the D (5 bases). CDR3 length: 15 residues. Germline V gene lookup returns CDR1 SGHRS and CDR2 YFSETQ. V was trimmed by 4 bases and J by 1 base, leaving 13 bases between them. The CDR3 protein is CASSVDDRRTDTQYF. CDR3 bases: TGCGCCAGCAGCGTGGACGACAGACGCACAGATACGCAGTATTTT.

The chain recombines TRBV7-3 with TRBJ2-1; TRBD1 matches 8 bases. The ends lost 5 bases at V and 4 bases at J; junction bases unmatched: 7. The germline V gene has CDR1 SGHTA and CDR2 FQGTGA. The CDR3 covers 15 residues. CDR3 nucleotide sequence: TGTGCCAGCAGCCCAGGACAGGGCCCATACAATGAGCAGTTCTTC. Residues: CASSPGQGPYNEQFF.

This chain connects TRBV18 to TRBJ2-3; TRBD2 might be the D (6 bases). The CDR3 sequence is 15 residues long. V shed 1 base and J shed 0 bases, with 8 bases lying between them. Looked up from germline, CDR1 is KGHSH and CDR2 is LQKENI. Here the CDR3 reads CASSPRAGSTDTQYF. DNA for the CDR3: TGTGCCAGCTCACCACGGGCGGGGAGCACAGATACGCAGTATTTT.

With regard to this clone: At one end the junction does not follow the germline gene, possibly because of a read error. The rearrangement links TRBV3-1 (or the pseudogene TRBV3-2) to TRBJ1-4; a weak D match, TRBD1 (5 bases). Germline values: CDR1 LGHDT, CDR2 YNNKEL (reference sequence). There are 19 residues in the CDR3. The CDR3 region is CASSKEAGERRTWNEKLFF. The DNA of the CDR3 is TGTGCCAGCAGCAAAGAGGCGGGGGAGAGAAGGACTTGGAATGAAAAACTGTTTTTT.

The V call is TRBV5-1, the J call TRBJ2-1; possible D gene TRBD1, 6 bases. Trimming shortened V by 5 bases and J by 4 bases, and 16 bases separated the two germline ends. This CDR3 comprises 15 residues. From germline, CDR1 is SGHRS and CDR2 YFSETQ. CDR3 protein: CASRPPGDLYNEQFF. In DNA, the CDR3 is TGCGCCAGCAGGCCCCCAGGGGACCTTTACAATGAGCAGTTCTTC.

The chain links TRBV12-5 to TRBJ1-2, with a weak D call TRBD1 (5 bases). The germline V and J ends were trimmed by 0 bases and 4 bases, with 15 bases remaining between them. Germline-derived CDR1 and CDR2 are LGHNT and FRNRAP. There are 16 residues in the CDR3. As DNA, the CDR3 is TGTGCTAGTGGTTTGGTAGCAGGGACTGCTTCCTATGGCTACACCTTC. Protein sequence: CASGLVAGTASYGYTF.

The chain couples TRBV3-1 (or the pseudogene TRBV3-2) to TRBJ1-4; a weak D match, TRBD1 (6 bases). The CDR3 is 15 amino acids. V was pared by 3 bases and J by 8 bases, with 16 bases between. Per germline, CDR1 LGHDT and CDR2 YNNKEL (reference sequence). In nucleotides, the CDR3 is TGTGCCAGCAGCCAGTCCGGGGGGGCAAGAGAAAAACTGTTTTTT. Translated, it gives CASSQSGGAREKLFF.

The rearrangement links TRBV6-1 to TRBJ1-5, with D uncertain. This CDR3 is 15 amino acids long. With 3 bases removed from V and 0 bases from J, the gap between germline ends came to 9 bases. Germline CDR1 and CDR2: MNHNS and SASEGT. This chain's CDR3 is CASSEGGFSNQPQHF. The CDR3 DNA sequence: TGTGCCAGCAGTGAGGGAGGGTTTAGCAATCAGCCCCAGCATTTT.

The rearrangement links TRBV2 to TRBJ1-1; weak D call: TRBD1 (6 bases). The CDR3 contains 15 residues. V lost 6 bases and J lost 5, with 19 bases in between. Per the germline V gene, CDR1 is SNHLY and CDR2 is FYNNEI. The CDR3 reads CASSPPGQRGTEAFF. The CDR3 DNA reads as TGTGCCAGCAGCCCCCCCGGACAGCGGGGGACTGAAGCTTTCTTT.

The genes are TRBV6-5 and TRBJ2-1; D is possibly TRBD1 (5 bases). CDR1 and CDR2 (germline): MNHEY, SVGAGI. The V and J ends lost 6 bases and 5 bases respectively, with 17 bases between them. The CDR3 extends over 15 amino acids. The CDR3 reads CASRRRGDTDNEQFF. The CDR3 bases are TGTGCCAGCAGGAGAAGGGGCGACACTGACAATGAGCAGTTCTTC.

The chain is built from TRBV18 and TRBJ1-4; 8 bases are shared with TRBD1. Trimming at V came to 3 bases and at J to 7 bases, leaving 7 bases not matched to a gene. CDR1 and CDR2 (germline): KGHSH, LQKENI. The CDR3 spans 15 residues. CDR3 sequence (DNA): TGTGCCAGCTCACCGAGGACAGGGTTTGCTGAAAAACTGTTTTTT. It translates to CASSPRTGFAEKLFF.

The genes are TRBV27 and TRBJ2-7; 7 positions agree with TRBD2. The germline V gene encodes CDR1 MNHEY and CDR2 SMNVEV (reference sequence). The CDR3 has 17 residues. V dropped 5 bases and J dropped 0; count of bases not matched to a gene: 13. CDR3 in amino acids: CASSPFLSGAVSYEQYF. CDR3 sequence (DNA): TGTGCCAGCAGTCCATTCCTGAGCGGGGCCGTCTCCTACGAGCAGTACTTC.

The chain carries TRBV30 and TRBJ1-2; no clear D gene. The CDR3 sequence is 13 residues long. Trimming cost V 2 bases and J 3 bases, with 10 bases left between them. Germline V gene data show CDR1 as GTSNPN and CDR2 as SVGIG (reference sequence). The CDR3 region is CAWSPGLDYGYTF. Written as DNA, the CDR3 is TGTGCCTGGAGTCCGGGATTGGACTATGGCTACACCTTC.

This CDR3 is CASRVLDRNTEAFF. Written as DNA, the CDR3 is TGCGCCAGCAGAGTCCTGGACAGGAACACTGAAGCTTTCTTT. The chain employs TRBV10-2 and TRBJ1-1; TRBD1 is a possible D gene (6 bases). The V end lost 6 bases, the J end lost 1 base, and 12 bases lay between the germline ends. The CDR3 is made up of 14 amino acids. CDR1 WSHSY and CDR2 SAAADI come from the germline V gene.

The rearrangement joins TRBV7-2 to TRBJ2-7; TRBD1 aligns across 7 bases. Per the germline V gene, CDR1 is SGHTA and CDR2 is FQGNSA. V gave up 4 bases and J gave up 4 bases; unmatched junction bases: 10. This CDR3 is 15 amino acids long. This chain's CDR3 is CASSSPYRGEYEQYF. The CDR3 nucleotides are TGTGCCAGCAGCTCCCCCTACAGGGGAGAGTACGAGCAGTACTTC. Full variable domain (remainder filled in from reference TRBV7-2 and TRBJ2-7): GAGVSQSPSNKVTEKGKDVELRCDPISGHTALYWYRQSLGQGLEFLIYFQGNSAPDKSGLPSDRFSAERTGGSVSTLTIQRTQQEDSAVYLCASSSPYRGEYEQYFGPGTRLTVT.

The genes are TRBV27 and TRBJ1-1; TRBD1 might be the D (5 bases). The CDR3 covers 15 residues. V lost 4 bases, J lost 0 bases, and 12 bases lay in between. Germline CDR1 reads MNHEY; CDR2 reads SMNVEV (reference sequence). The CDR3: CASSSRQYVNTEAFF. In nucleotides, the CDR3 is TGTGCCAGCAGTTCCCGACAGTACGTGAACACTGAAGCTTTCTTT.

About this clone itself: A junction boundary mismatches the germline segment, possibly from a read error. This chain connects TRBV2 to TRBJ2-5, with 8 bases that match TRBD2. CDR3 length: 17 residues. The germline CDR1 and CDR2 sequences are SNHLY and FYNNEI. The CDR3 loop is CASSGLGWGLGEETQYF. CDR3 sequence (DNA): TGTGCCAGCAGTGGGTTAGGATGGGGACTAGGGGAAGAAACCCAGTACTTC. The full variable domain, with the rest looked up from reference TRBV2 and TRBJ2-5, is EPEVTQTPSHQVTQMGQEVILRCVPISNHLYFYWYRQILGQKVEFLVSFYNNEISEKSEIFDDQFSVERPDGSNFTLKIRSTKLEDSAMYFCASSGLGWGLGEETQYFGPGTRLLVL.

This clone is a singleton in its sample. CDR3 sequence (DNA): TGTGCCAGCCAAGGCGGGGGGGCCCAAGAGCAGTACTTC. Translated, it gives CASQGGGAQEQYF. This rearrangement joins TRBV9 to TRBJ2-7; 9 nucleotides match TRBD2. The CDR3 runs 13 residues. CDR1 SGDLS and CDR2 YYNGEE come from the germline V gene. V dropped 7 bases and J dropped 7; count of bases not matched to a gene: 9.

V usage is TRBV3-1 (or the pseudogene TRBV3-2) and J usage is TRBJ2-2, with 8 bases aligning to TRBD2. The CDR3 consists of 17 residues. The junction had 5 bases not matched to a gene; V was cut back by 0 bases and J by 2 bases. Germline assignment: CDR1 LGHDT and CDR2 YNNKEL (reference sequence). The CDR3 DNA follows: TGTGCCAGCAGCCAAGATCCTAGCGGGCCTAACACCGGGGAGCTGTTTTTT. It translates to CASSQDPSGPNTGELFF.

The chain has TRBV7-9 and TRBJ1-3; perhaps TRBD1 as D (5 bases). CDR3 length equals 12 residues. V was clipped by 5 bases and J by 12 bases, with 14 bases between them. Looked up from germline, CDR1 is SEHNR and CDR2 is FQNEAQ (reference sequence). In DNA form, the CDR3 reads TGTGCCAGCAGCGTGCGCGGGGGGGACATATATTTT. It yields the protein CASSVRGGDIYF. Full variable domain (missing parts from reference TRBV7-9 and TRBJ1-3): DTGVSQNPRHKITKRGQNVTFRCDPISEHNRLYWYRQTLGQGPEFLTYFQNEAQLEKSRLLSDRFSAERPKGSFSTLEIQRTEQGDSAMYLCASSVRGGDIYFGEGSWLTVV.

A single count supports this clone. The same CDR3 arises from other DNA sequences in this sample as well. The chain combines TRBV9 with TRBJ2-3, with D unclear. Germline V gene lookup returns CDR1 SGDLS and CDR2 YYNGEE. V dropped 4 bases and J dropped 0 bases, with 6 bases sitting between them. This CDR3 contains 13 residues. CDR3 in amino acids: CASSPPSTDTQYF. Here the CDR3 DNA reads TGTGCCAGCAGCCCTCCTAGCACAGATACGCAGTATTTT.

V gene TRBV2 combines with J gene TRBJ2-7; the match to TRBD1 covers 7 bases. CDR3 length: 14 amino acids. The ends lost 7 bases at V and 2 bases at J; junction bases unmatched: 8. Germline V lookup: CDR1 SNHLY, CDR2 FYNNEI. CDR3 coding DNA: TGTGCCAGCATCCAACGACAGGGCCCCTACGAGCAGTACTTC. Translated: CASIQRQGPYEQYF.

This chain links TRBV12-3 or TRBV12-4 with TRBJ2-1, with D hard to call. The V and J ends lost 4 bases and 8 bases respectively, with 12 bases between them. The CDR3 spans 13 residues. CDR3: CASSSLPMYEQFF. DNA of the CDR3: TGTGCCAGCAGTTCACTGCCGATGTATGAGCAGTTCTTC.

This rearrangement joins TRBV7-9 to TRBJ2-7; 11 bases agree with TRBD2. Germline V gene lookup returns CDR1 SEHNR and CDR2 FQNEAQ (reference sequence). The ends lost 3 bases at V and 4 bases at J; junction bases unmatched: 5. The CDR3 runs to 15 residues. The DNA of the CDR3 is TGTGCCAGCAGCTTTATTTCTAGCGGGGGGTACGAGCAGTACTTC. Amino acids: CASSFISSGGYEQYF.

The chain uses TRBV20-1 and TRBJ2-1; D perhaps matches TRBD2 (5 bases). The CDR3 has 15 residues. V lost 5 bases to trimming and J lost 5 bases, with 19 bases between them. Germline-derived CDR1 and CDR2 are DFQATT and SNEGSKA (reference sequence). CDR3 in DNA: TGCAGTGCTGGTGGAGGCGCTATCGCCGACAATGAGCAGTTCTTC. Its protein is CSAGGGAIADNEQFF.